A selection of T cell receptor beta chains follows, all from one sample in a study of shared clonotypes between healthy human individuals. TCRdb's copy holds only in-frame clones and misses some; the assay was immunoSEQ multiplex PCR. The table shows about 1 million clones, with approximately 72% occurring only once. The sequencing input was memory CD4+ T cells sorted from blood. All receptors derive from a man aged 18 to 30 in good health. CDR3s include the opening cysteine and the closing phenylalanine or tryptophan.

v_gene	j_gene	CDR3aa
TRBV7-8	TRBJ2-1	CASSLEPAGETEQFF
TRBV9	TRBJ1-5	CASSAGTGLGQPQHF
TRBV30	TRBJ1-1	CAGGRGMGTEAFF
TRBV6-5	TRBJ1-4	CASSYSTRGPGEKLFF
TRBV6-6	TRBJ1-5	CASSNRGQYQPQHF
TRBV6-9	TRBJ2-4	CASIVKDIQYF
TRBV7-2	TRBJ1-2	CASSLTGFEGYTF
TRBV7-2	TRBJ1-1	CASSVTAEAFF
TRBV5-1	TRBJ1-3	CASSPGGSGNTIYF
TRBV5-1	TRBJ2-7	CASSAGTYEQYF
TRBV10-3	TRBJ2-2	CAISREGDRDTGELFF
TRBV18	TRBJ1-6	CASSSWGYNSPLHF
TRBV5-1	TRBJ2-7	CASRFRDRADEQYF
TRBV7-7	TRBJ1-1	CASSQEAGTEAFF
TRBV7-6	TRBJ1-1	CASSLDTSGAGTEAFF
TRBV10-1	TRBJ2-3	CASSEIAGRTDTQYF
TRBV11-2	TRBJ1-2	CASSLRQGMGYTF
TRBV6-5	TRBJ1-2	CASKPTGEGYTF
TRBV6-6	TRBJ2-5	CASSPQGGGETQYF
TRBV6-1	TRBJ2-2	CANRTESLSTGELFF
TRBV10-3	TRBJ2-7	CAISGGQGYEQYF
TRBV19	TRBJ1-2	CASSMSIGRGYTF
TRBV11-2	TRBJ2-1	CASSLGTNNEQFF
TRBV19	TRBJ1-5	CASTPGQTNQPQHF
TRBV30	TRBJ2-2	CAWRPGPGELFF
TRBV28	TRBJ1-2	CASSPGLMRQYYGYTF
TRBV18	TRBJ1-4	CASSPQRGDSEKLFF
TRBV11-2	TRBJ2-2	CASSPGIQGAQGELFF
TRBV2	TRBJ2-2	CASSESGALTGELFF
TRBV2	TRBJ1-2	CASTSGGDHYGYTF
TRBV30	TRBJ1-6	CAWSVGGTASRSPLHF
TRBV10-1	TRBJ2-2	CASSSSGTGELFF
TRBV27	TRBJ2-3	CASSLSTGHTDTQYF
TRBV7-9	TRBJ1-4	CASSSRGNEKLFF
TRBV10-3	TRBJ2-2	CAISGTGGTGELFF
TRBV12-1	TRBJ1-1	CASSPQGGVMNTEAFF
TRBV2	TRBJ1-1	CASSVERKGTEAFF
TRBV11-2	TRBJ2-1	CASSFYPDNRELGNEQFF
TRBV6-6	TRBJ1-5	CASSYGTGVGQPQHF
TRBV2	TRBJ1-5	CASSDLTSVGPQHF
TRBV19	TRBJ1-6	CASSPTGKASPLHF
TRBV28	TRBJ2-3	CASSLLAGWGNTQYF